These 8 T cell receptor beta chains were all obtained from the same sample, sequenced in a study of tumor-infiltrating lymphocytes in localized non-small cell lung cancer. The repertoire was sequenced with immunoSEQ multiplex PCR; TCRdb's copy has only in-frame clones and lacks some. The table has some 10,000 clones, about 80% seen once; the top ten hold around 7%. What was sequenced was uninvolved lung tissue not adjacent to the tumor. Every receptor here comes from a human donor with non-small cell lung cancer.

This sequence joins TRBV30 and TRBJ1-1; the D is unclear. The CDR3 length is 13 residues. CDR1 GTSNPN and CDR2 SVGIG come from the germline V gene (reference sequence). Trimming took off 1 base at V and 4 bases at J, with 10 bases between the two ends. CDR3 loop: CAWSGSAGTEAFF. CDR3 coding DNA: TGTGCCTGGAGTGGGAGCGCGGGCACTGAAGCTTTCTTT.

The CDR3 here is CASSLGIMETQYF. The CDR3 nucleotides are TGTGCCAGCAGCTTAGGCATTATGGAGACCCAGTACTTC. This sequence joins TRBV7-2 and TRBJ2-5; D not certain. The germline gives CDR1 SGHTA, CDR2 FQGNSA. V shed 1 base and J shed 5 bases, with 8 bases lying between them. The CDR3 consists of 13 residues.

This sequence joins TRBV9 and TRBJ2-3; TRBD2 matches at 10 bases. This CDR3 has 19 residues. V shed 3 bases and J 2 bases; nucleotides not matched to a gene: 15. The germline V gene encodes CDR1 SGDLS and CDR2 YYNGEE. CDR3 protein: CASSEEGAGGPFHTDTQYF. The CDR3 nucleotides are TGTGCCAGCAGCGAAGAAGGAGCGGGAGGGCCCTTCCACACAGATACGCAGTATTTT.

V gene TRBV4-3 combines with J gene TRBJ2-5, with 10 positions matching TRBD1. This CDR3 has 17 amino acids. The ends lost 0 bases at V and 5 bases at J; junction bases unmatched: 9. CDR1 is LGHNA, CDR2 YSLEER, per germline. The DNA of the CDR3 is TGCGCCAGCAGCCAAGATCAGACAGGGGGCTCGGGGGAGACCCAGTACTTC. Translated, it gives CASSQDQTGGSGETQYF.

V and J are TRBV10-1 and TRBJ2-3; TRBD2 agrees at 8 bases. Trimming cost V 2 bases and J 4 bases; bases outside gene matches: 5. The V gene's germline CDR1 is WNHNN and CDR2 SYGVQD (reference sequence). The CDR3 length is 15 residues. CDR3 in amino acids: CASSENSGVSDTQYF. For the CDR3, the DNA is TGCGCCAGCAGTGAGAATAGCGGGGTCTCAGATACGCAGTATTTT.

A single count supports this clone. V gene TRBV7-9 combines with J gene TRBJ1-2, with 7 bases fitting TRBD1. Germline trimming cut 5 bases from V and 7 bases from J; bases unmatched to any gene: 10. Germline CDR1 SEHNR, CDR2 FQNEAQ (reference sequence). CDR3 length: 14 residues. The CDR3, as DNA: TGTGCCAGCAGCCCCAGGGGGGGCGCGCGTGGCTACACCTTC. Its protein product is CASSPRGGARGYTF.

The chain couples TRBV4-3 to TRBJ2-7; 8 bases are a match to TRBD2. Per germline, CDR1 LGHNA and CDR2 YSLEER. With V trimmed by 5 bases and J by 3 bases, 9 bases remained unmatched. This CDR3 has 15 amino acids. This CDR3 is CASSARGGGIYEQYF. The CDR3 DNA sequence: TGCGCCAGCAGCGCCCGGGGGGGAGGGATCTACGAGCAGTACTTC.

This chain links TRBV11-2 with TRBJ1-1, with D tentatively TRBD1 (6 bases). V was pared by 8 bases and J by 0 bases, with 16 bases between. This CDR3 contains 15 residues. Germline CDR1 reads SGHAT; CDR2 reads FQNNGV. For the CDR3, the DNA is TGTGCCAGCCGTCCCGGGACAAGGATGAACACTGAAGCTTTCTTT. This translates into CASRPGTRMNTEAFF.